This T cell receptor (beta chain) stems from a study of identical twins. TCRdb redid the calling of the 5' RACE reads with MiXCR, one entry per CDR3 protein. The sample lists more than 1.5 million distinct CDR3 sequences; more than 30% were seen once. Study results and caveats: Fewer insertions were carried by abundant cord blood beta clonotypes, but none was seen in memory repertoires.

This clonotype has more than one count but fewer than ten. Its antigen is as yet unknown. The germline V and J ends were trimmed by 3 bases and 3 bases, with 12 bases remaining between them. The CDR3 has 13 residues. Looked up from germline, CDR1 is DFQATT and CDR2 is SNEGSKA (reference sequence). The V gene is TRBV20-1, the J gene TRBJ2-7; D unclear. The sequence was collected from a newborn girl in good health. Sequenced: cord blood. CDR3 in amino acids: CSASTDTDYEQYF. The CDR3 DNA reads as TGCAGTGCTAGTACCGACACGGACTACGAGCAGTACTTC.